A selection of T cell receptor beta chains follows, all from one sample in a study of shared clonotypes between healthy human individuals. Sequenced by immunoSEQ multiplex PCR; TCRdb stores in-frame clones only, minus some. Among some 480,000 clones listed, 65% to 80% were seen once. Sequencing was carried out using PBMCs. Receptors originate from a woman aged 35 to 49 in good health. Some clones in this sample may be carry-over from other donors' samples. CDR3s include the opening cysteine and the closing phenylalanine or tryptophan. Fields, in order: CDR3 protein, CDR3 DNA, clone size, J gene, V gene, CDR3 length, D gene. D genes are given only for firm matches. Not all rows give a size; the values are once, few, many and, for expanded clones, a class.

CSVRTASSYEQYF TGCAGCGTGAGGACCGCAAGCTCCTACGAGCAGTACTTC . TRBJ2-7 TRBV29-1 13 .
CASSLLGAREQYF TGTGCCAGCAGTTTATTGGGGGCGCGGGAGCAGTACTTC . TRBJ2-7 TRBV27 13 .
CASSYSTGTSQPQHF TGTGCCAGCAGTTACTCGACAGGAACGAGTCAGCCCCAGCATTTT . TRBJ1-5 TRBV28 15 .
CASSVRDLSTEAFF TGTGCCAGCAGCGTCCGGGACCTGAGCACTGAAGCTTTCTTT . TRBJ1-1 TRBV5-6 14 .
CASSFGPQMNTEAFF TGTGCCAGCAGCTTTGGACCCCAGATGAACACTGAAGCTTTCTTT . TRBJ1-1 TRBV7-3 15 .
CASSGGLAGGELFF TGTGCCAGTAGCGGGGGACTAGCAGGAGGGGAGCTGTTTTTT . TRBJ2-2 TRBV19 14 TRBD2
CASSLGGSGQPQHF TGTGCCAGCAGCTTAGGAGGGTCGGGGCAGCCCCAGCATTTT . TRBJ1-5 TRBV7-9 14 .
CASSDRLAGSEQFF TGTGCCAGCAGCGACAGACTAGCGGGAAGTGAGCAGTTCTTC . TRBJ2-1 TRBV6-5 14 TRBD2
CASSLTGGYEQYF TGTGCCAGCAGCTTAACAGGGGGCTACGAGCAGTACTTC . TRBJ2-7 TRBV7-3 13 .
CATSRGGSETQYF TGTGCCACCAGCAGAGGGGGTTCAGAGACCCAGTACTTC . TRBJ2-5 TRBV15 13 .
CATSRDPSGSYEQYF TGTGCCACCAGCAGAGATCCGAGCGGATCCTACGAGCAGTACTTC once TRBJ2-7 TRBV15 15 .
CASSESDRTTKQYF TGTGCCAGCAGTGAATCGGACAGGACTACGAAGCAGTACTTC . TRBJ2-7 TRBV2 14 .
CASSTGQGGSDTQYF TGCGCCAGCAGCACCGGGCAGGGCGGTTCAGATACGCAGTATTTT once TRBJ2-3 TRBV5-1 15 .
CASNQDSGANVLTF TGTGCCAGCAATCAGGACTCTGGGGCCAACGTCCTGACTTTC . TRBJ2-6 TRBV2 14 .
CASRSAGGSGNEQFF TGTGCCAGCAGATCAGCGGGAGGATCGGGTAATGAGCAGTTCTTC . TRBJ2-1 TRBV6-5 15 TRBD2
CASSAQQVNTGELFF TGTGCCAGCTCAGCACAACAGGTGAACACCGGGGAGCTGTTTTTT few TRBJ2-2 TRBV18 15 .
CASSQIQSREQFF TGTGCCAGCTCACAGATACAGAGTAGGGAGCAGTTCTTC . TRBJ2-1 TRBV18 13 .
CASSQELGVGNTIYF TGCGCCAGCAGCCAAGAACTGGGGGTCGGAAACACCATATATTTT . TRBJ1-3 TRBV4-3 15 .
CASSLVAGGYNEQFF TGTGCCAGCAGCTTAGTAGCGGGAGGCTACAATGAGCAGTTCTTC . TRBJ2-1 TRBV7-8 15 TRBD2
CASSFGLAGGYEQYF TGTGCCAGCAGTTTCGGGCTAGCGGGAGGCTACGAGCAGTACTTC . TRBJ2-7 TRBV28 15 TRBD2
CAISLRATGANVLTF TGTGCCATCAGTCTTAGGGCGACTGGGGCCAACGTCCTGACTTTC . TRBJ2-6 TRBV10-3 15 .
CASSLEAGRGEKLFF TGTGCCAGCAGCTTAGAGGCAGGGCGGGGAGAAAAACTGTTTTTT few TRBJ1-4 TRBV7-9 15 .
CARQGNSGANVLTF TGTGCCCGCCAGGGCAACTCTGGGGCCAACGTCCTGACTTTC . TRBJ2-6 TRBV30 14 .
CASSPLTDRGTGELFF TGCGCCAGCAGCCCCCTAACTGACAGGGGGACCGGGGAGCTGTTTTTT . TRBJ2-2 TRBV5-1 16 TRBD1
CASSQIGLASYEQYF TGTGCCAGCAGCCAGATAGGACTAGCGTCCTACGAGCAGTACTTC . TRBJ2-7 TRBV4-2 15 TRBD2
CASRDRGTEAFF TGTGCCAGTAGGGACAGGGGCACTGAAGCTTTCTTT . TRBJ1-1 TRBV19 12 TRBD1
CASSQEGLDTQYF TGCGCCAGCAGCCAAGAAGGCCTAGATACGCAGTATTTT . TRBJ2-3 TRBV4-3 13 .
CASSVQGASGETQYF TGTGCCAGCAGCGTTCAGGGGGCGAGTGGAGAGACCCAGTACTTC . TRBJ2-5 TRBV5-4 15 TRBD1
CASSFRAVNTEAFF TGTGCCAGCAGCTTCAGAGCAGTGAACACTGAAGCTTTCTTT . TRBJ1-1 TRBV28 14 .
CAWSKRDTEAFF TGTGCCTGGAGTAAGAGGGACACTGAAGCTTTCTTT few TRBJ1-1 TRBV30 12 .
CAISGTSNEQFF TGTGCCATCAGTGGAACCTCCAATGAGCAGTTCTTC . TRBJ2-1 TRBV10-3 12 .
CAISESGAETQYF TGTGCCATCAGTGAGTCGGGGGCGGAGACCCAGTACTTC . TRBJ2-5 TRBV10-3 13 .
CASSFMGGLAGALQYF TGTGCCAGCAGCTTTATGGGCGGACTAGCGGGAGCTTTACAGTACTTC . TRBJ2-5 TRBV7-3 16 TRBD2
CASSQAYGANHQETQYF TGCGCCAGCAGCCAAGCTTACGGGGCGAACCACCAAGAGACCCAGTACTTC . TRBJ2-5 TRBV4-1 17 .
CASSIGAANYGYTF TGTGCCAGTAGTATTGGGGCAGCTAACTATGGCTACACCTTC . TRBJ1-2 TRBV19 14 .
CASSLQTGGPPYNEQFF TGTGCCAGCAGCTTACAAACGGGAGGGCCCCCCTACAATGAGCAGTTCTTC . TRBJ2-1 TRBV7-2 17 TRBD2
CASTPLPQGYYGYTF TGTGCCAGTACCCCACTCCCACAGGGATATTATGGCTACACCTTC . TRBJ1-2 TRBV19 15 .
CATGRQGVYEQYF TGTGCCACCGGAAGACAGGGAGTCTACGAGCAGTACTTC . TRBJ2-7 TRBV10-3 13 TRBD1
CASSLAARLSTDTQYF TGTGCCAGCAGCTTAGCGGCCCGACTATCCACAGATACGCAGTATTTT . TRBJ2-3 TRBV7-8 16 .
CASSSGPNPGNEQFF TGTGCCAGCAGCTCCGGACCCAACCCCGGCAATGAGCAGTTCTTC . TRBJ2-1 TRBV7-6 15 .
CASSLGGPYEQYF TGTGCCAGCAGTTTGGGCGGGCCCTACGAGCAGTACTTC . TRBJ2-7 TRBV28 13 .
CASSLKFDGSSDEQFF TGTGCCAGCAGCTTAAAATTTGACGGGAGTAGCGATGAGCAGTTCTTC . TRBJ2-1 TRBV7-2 16 .
CASSFRQGLGDTF TGTGCCAGCAGTTTTAGGCAGGGCCTTGGGGACACCTTC few TRBJ1-2 TRBV27 13 .
CASSGREWGSYEQYF TGTGCCAGCAGTGGGCGGGAGTGGGGCTCCTACGAGCAGTACTTC . TRBJ2-7 TRBV25-1 15 TRBD2
CASTPGETQYF TGTGCCAGCACCCCCGGCGAGACCCAGTACTTC once TRBJ2-5 TRBV7-9 11 .
CASRETANEKLFF TGTGCCAGCCGGGAAACAGCTAATGAAAAACTGTTTTTT . TRBJ1-4 TRBV28 13 .
CAWSTDRGTGELFF TGTGCCTGGAGTACGGACAGAGGGACCGGGGAGCTGTTTTTT . TRBJ2-2 TRBV30 14 .
CASSGDREKLFF TGTGCCAGCTCGGGGGACCGGGAAAAACTGTTTTTT . TRBJ1-4 TRBV18 12 .
CASSRTRGDTIYF TGTGCCAGCAGCCGCACCAGGGGAGACACCATATATTTT many TRBJ1-3 TRBV11-2 13 .
CASSDGSLIGQYF TGTGCCAGCAGTGACGGGAGCTTAATAGGGCAGTATTTT . TRBJ2-3 TRBV6-1 13 .
CASSLGGSQETQYF TGTGCCAGCAGCTTGGGTGGGTCACAAGAGACCCAGTACTTC once TRBJ2-5 TRBV7-2 14 .
CATSREGSLNEKLFF TGTGCCACCAGCAGAGAGGGCAGCCTTAATGAAAAACTGTTTTTT . TRBJ1-4 TRBV15 15 .
CASSLDVYEQYF TGTGCCAGCAGCTTAGATGTATACGAGCAGTACTTC . TRBJ2-7 TRBV11-2 12 .